This T cell receptor (beta chain) was observed in a study of shared clonotypes between healthy human individuals. CD45RO-negative CD8 cells positively selected for CCR7 made up the naive population, which excluded terminally differentiated effector memory CD45RA+ cells. Assay used: immunoSEQ multiplex PCR; TCRdb lists only in-frame clones, some missing. This sample has about 2 million clones, with around 96% found just once. Between the trimmed V and J ends, which lost 0 bases and 3 bases, there was a span of 19 bases. The CDR3 runs 18 residues. CDR1 is MGHRA and CDR2 is YSYEKL in the germline V gene.

The rearrangement uses TRBV4-1 and TRBJ2-3, with unresolved D. The source material was naive CD8+ T cells sorted from blood. This TCR came from a man younger than 30 in good health. In DNA, the CDR3 is TGCGCCAGCAGCCAAGAGCCCCATATCACCCCTCCTACAGATACGCAGTATTTT. It translates to CASSQEPHITPPTDTQYF.